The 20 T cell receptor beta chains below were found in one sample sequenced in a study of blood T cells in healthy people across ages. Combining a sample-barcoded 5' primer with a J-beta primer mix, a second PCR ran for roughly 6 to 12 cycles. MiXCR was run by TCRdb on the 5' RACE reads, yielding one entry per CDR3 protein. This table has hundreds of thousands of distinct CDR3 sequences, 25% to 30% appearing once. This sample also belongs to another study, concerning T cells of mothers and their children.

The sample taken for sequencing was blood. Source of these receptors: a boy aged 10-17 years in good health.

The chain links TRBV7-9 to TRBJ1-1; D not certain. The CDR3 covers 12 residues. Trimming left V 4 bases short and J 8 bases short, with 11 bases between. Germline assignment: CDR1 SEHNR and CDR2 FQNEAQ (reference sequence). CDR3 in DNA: TGTGCCAGCAGCTACCGGGCTCCAGAAGCTTTCTTT. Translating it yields CASSYRAPEAFF.

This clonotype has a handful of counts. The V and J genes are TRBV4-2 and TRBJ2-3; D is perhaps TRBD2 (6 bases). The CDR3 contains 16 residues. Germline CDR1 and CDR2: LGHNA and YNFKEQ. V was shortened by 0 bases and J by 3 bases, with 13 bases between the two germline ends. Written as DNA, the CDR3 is TGTGCCAGCAGCCAAGAAGCGCGGGGATGGACAGATACGCAGTATTTT. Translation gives CASSQEARGWTDTQYF.

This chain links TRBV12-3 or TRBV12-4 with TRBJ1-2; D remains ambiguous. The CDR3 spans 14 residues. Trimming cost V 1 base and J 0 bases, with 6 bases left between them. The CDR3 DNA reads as TGTGCCAGCAGTTTAGGGTTAGCTAACTATGGCTACACCTTC. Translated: CASSLGLANYGYTF.

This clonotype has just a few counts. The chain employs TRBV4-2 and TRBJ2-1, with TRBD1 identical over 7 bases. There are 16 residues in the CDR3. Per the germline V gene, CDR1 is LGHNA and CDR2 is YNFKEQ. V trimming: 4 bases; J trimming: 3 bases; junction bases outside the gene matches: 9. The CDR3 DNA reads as TGTGCCAGCAGCCCCGACAGGGCGCGAGACTACAATGAGCAGTTCTTC. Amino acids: CASSPDRARDYNEQFF.

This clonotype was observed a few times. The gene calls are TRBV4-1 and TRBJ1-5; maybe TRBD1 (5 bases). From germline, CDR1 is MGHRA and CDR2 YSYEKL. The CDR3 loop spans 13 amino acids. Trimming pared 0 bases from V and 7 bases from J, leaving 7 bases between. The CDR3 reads CASSQDQGQPQHF. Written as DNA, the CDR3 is TGCGCCAGCAGCCAAGATCAGGGACAGCCCCAGCATTTT.

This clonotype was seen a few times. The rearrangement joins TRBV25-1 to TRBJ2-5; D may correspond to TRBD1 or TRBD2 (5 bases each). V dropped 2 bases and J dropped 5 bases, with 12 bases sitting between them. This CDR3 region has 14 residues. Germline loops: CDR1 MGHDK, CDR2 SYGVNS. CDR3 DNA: TGTGCCAGCAGTGAAGGGACGCCGCTGGAGACCCAGTACTTC. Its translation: CASSEGTPLETQYF. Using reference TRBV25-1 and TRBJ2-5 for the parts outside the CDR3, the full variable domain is EADIYQTPRYLVIGTGKKITLECSQTMGHDKMYWYQQDPGMELHLIHYSYGVNSTEKGDLSSESTVSRIRTEHFPLTLESARPSHTSQYLCASSEGTPLETQYFGPGTRLLVL.

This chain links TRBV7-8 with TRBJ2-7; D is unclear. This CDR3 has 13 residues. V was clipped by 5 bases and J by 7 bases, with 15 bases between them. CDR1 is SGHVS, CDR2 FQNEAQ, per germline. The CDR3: CASSPRAQNEQYF. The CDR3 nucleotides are TGTGCCAGCAGCCCCCGGGCTCAAAATGAGCAGTACTTC.

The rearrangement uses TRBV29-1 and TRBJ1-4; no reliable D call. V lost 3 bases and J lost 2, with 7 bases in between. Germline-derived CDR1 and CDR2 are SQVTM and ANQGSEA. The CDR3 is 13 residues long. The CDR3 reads CSVETGTNEKLFF. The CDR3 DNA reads TGCAGCGTTGAGACGGGGACTAATGAAAAACTGTTTTTT.

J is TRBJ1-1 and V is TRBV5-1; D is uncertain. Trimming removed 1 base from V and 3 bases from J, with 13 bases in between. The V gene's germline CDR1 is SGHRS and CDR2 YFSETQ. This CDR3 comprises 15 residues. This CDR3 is CASSLSLAGYTEAFF. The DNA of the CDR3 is TGCGCCAGCAGCTTGTCTCTCGCTGGATACACTGAAGCTTTCTTT.

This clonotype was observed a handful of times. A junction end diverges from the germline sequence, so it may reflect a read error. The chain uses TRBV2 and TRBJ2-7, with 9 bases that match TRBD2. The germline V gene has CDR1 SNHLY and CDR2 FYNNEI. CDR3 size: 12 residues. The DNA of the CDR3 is TGTGCCAGCAGTGAGTTGCTAGCGGGGAATCACTTC. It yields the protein CASSELLAGNHF.

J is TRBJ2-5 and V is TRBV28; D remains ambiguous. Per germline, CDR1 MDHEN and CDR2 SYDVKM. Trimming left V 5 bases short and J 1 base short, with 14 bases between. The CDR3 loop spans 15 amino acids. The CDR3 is CASSHPLGVQETQYF. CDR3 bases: TGTGCCAGCAGTCACCCTCTTGGGGTCCAAGAGACCCAGTACTTC.

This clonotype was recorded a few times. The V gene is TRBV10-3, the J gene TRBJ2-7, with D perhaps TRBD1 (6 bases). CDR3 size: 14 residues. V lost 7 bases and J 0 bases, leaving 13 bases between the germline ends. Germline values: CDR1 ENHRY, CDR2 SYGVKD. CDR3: CAIKLRTDSYEQYF. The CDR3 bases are TGTGCCATCAAGCTAAGGACAGACTCCTACGAGCAGTACTTC.

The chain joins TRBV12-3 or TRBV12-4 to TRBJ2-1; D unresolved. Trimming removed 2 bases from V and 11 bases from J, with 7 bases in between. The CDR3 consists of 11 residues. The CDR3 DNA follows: TGTGCCAGCAGTTTAAGTCCCCAGCAGTTCTTC. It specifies CASSLSPQQFF.

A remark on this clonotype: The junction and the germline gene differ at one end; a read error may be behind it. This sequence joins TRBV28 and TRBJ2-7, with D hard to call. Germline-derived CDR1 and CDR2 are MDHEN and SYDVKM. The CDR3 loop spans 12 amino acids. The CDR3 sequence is CASSPLSPFPDF. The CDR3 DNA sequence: TGTGCCAGCAGTCCCCTGTCCCCTTTCCCGGACTTC.

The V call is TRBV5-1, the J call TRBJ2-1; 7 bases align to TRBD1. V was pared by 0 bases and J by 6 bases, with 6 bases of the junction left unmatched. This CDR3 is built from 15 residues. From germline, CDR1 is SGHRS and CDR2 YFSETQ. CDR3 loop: CASSLGQGLGNEQFF. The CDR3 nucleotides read TGCGCCAGCAGCTTGGGACAGGGCCTAGGCAATGAGCAGTTCTTC.

As DNA, the CDR3 is TGTGCCAGCGGGAGAGAGCCCCAGCATTTT. It encodes CASGREPQHF. The chain recombines TRBV12-3 or TRBV12-4 with TRBJ1-5; D uncertain. The CDR3 has 10 residues. V was clipped by 8 bases and J by 8 bases, with 7 bases between them.

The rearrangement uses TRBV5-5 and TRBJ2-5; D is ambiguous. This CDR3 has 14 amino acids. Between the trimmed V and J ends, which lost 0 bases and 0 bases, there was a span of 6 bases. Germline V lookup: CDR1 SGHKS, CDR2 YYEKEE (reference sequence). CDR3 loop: CASSLETDQETQYF. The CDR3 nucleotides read TGTGCCAGCAGCTTGGAAACCGACCAAGAGACCCAGTACTTC. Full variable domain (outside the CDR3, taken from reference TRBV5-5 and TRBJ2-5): DAGVTQSPTHLIKTRGQQVTLRCSPISGHKSVSWYQQVLGQGPQFIFQYYEKEERGRGNFPDRFSARQFPNYSSELNVNALLLGDSALYLCASSLETDQETQYFGPGTRLLVL.

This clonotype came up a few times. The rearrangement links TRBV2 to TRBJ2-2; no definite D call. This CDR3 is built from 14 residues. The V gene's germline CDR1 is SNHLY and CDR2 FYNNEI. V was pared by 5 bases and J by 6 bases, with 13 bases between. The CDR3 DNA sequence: TGTGCCAGCAGTCCCTCTACGGCCGCCGGGGAGCTGTTTTTT. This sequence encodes CASSPSTAAGELFF.

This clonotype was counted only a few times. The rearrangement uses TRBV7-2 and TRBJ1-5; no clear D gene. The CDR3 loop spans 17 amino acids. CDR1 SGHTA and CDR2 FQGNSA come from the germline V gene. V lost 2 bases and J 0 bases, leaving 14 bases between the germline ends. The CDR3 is CASSLLPTDYSNQPQHF. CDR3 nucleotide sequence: TGTGCCAGCAGCTTACTACCGACGGATTATAGCAATCAGCCCCAGCATTTT.

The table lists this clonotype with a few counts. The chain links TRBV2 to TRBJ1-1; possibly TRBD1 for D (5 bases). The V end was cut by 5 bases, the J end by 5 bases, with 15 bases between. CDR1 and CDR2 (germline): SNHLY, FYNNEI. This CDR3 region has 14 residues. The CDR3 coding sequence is TGTGCCAGCAGTTCCAGGGTGGGGGGTACTGAAGCTTTCTTT. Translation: CASSSRVGGTEAFF.